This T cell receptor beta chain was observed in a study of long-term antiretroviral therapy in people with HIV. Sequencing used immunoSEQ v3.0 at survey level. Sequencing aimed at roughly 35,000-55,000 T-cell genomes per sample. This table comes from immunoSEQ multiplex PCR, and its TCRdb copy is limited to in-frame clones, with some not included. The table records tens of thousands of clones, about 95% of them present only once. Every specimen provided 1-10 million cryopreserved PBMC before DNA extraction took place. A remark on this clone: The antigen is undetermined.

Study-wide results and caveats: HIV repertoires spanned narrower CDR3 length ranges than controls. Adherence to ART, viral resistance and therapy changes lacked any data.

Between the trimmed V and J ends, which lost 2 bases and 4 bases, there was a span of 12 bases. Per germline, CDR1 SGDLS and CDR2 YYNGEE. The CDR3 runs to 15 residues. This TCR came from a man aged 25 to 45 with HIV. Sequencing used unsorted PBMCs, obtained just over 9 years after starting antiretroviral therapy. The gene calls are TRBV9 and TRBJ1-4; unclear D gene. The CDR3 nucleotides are TGTGCCAGCAGCGTCAATGGGTTAGGTAATGAAAAACTGTTTTTT. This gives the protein CASSVNGLGNEKLFF.